The clone carrying this T cell receptor beta chain appeared many times. The target antigen is unknown. The sample originates from a study of T cell repertoires in cytomegalovirus infection. Trimming shortened V by 5 bases and J by 0 bases, and 13 bases separated the two germline ends. This CDR3 has 15 residues. CDR1 and CDR2 from the germline V gene are SGHAT and FQNNGV. MiXCR was run by TCRdb on the reads, yielding one entry per CDR3 protein. The repertoire holds about 7,600 distinct CDR3 sequences, around 54% seen once, with 70% to 75% in the top ten. This receptor was obtained from a human donor in good health (CMV status not recorded). Some clones in this sample may be carry-over from other donors' samples. The chain has TRBV11-2 and TRBJ1-2; D may be TRBD1 (5 bases). The sequencing sample was made of PBMCs, sequenced either directly or after in vitro stimulation (not recorded which). CDR3 in DNA: TGTGCCAGCAGCGAGCTCCGGGACCCTAACTATGGCTACACCTTC. It translates to CASSELRDPNYGYTF.